Reported below is one TCR beta chain. The sample originates from a study of blood T cell repertoires in COVID-19. Study as a whole: PBMCs, B-cell-depleted T cells, or T cells were the source of the cDNA or gDNA that made up the material.

Study processing details: Amplification from reference gene primers served as the basis for estimated nucleated cell counts. The protocol was immunoSEQ multiplex PCR, while the TCRdb copy is restricted to in-frame clones and leaves out a portion. That table supplies the V and J calls and clone size; D and trimming were determined from the DNA. The data contain some 170,000 clones, about 87% of them singletons. The germline V gene has CDR1 KGHDR and CDR2 SFDVKD. Trimming at V came to 6 bases and at J to 3 bases, leaving 4 bases not matched to a gene. This CDR3 has 15 residues. The clonotype was recovered from a woman aged 50 to 60 with acute or convalescent COVID-19. The J gene is TRBJ1-2, the V gene TRBV24-1, with 12 bases aligning to TRBD1. The sequencing sample was made of peripheral blood. CDR3 amino acids: CATSRDRGLYYGYTF. DNA of the CDR3: TGTGCCACCAGTCGGGACAGGGGGCTGTACTATGGCTACACCTTC.